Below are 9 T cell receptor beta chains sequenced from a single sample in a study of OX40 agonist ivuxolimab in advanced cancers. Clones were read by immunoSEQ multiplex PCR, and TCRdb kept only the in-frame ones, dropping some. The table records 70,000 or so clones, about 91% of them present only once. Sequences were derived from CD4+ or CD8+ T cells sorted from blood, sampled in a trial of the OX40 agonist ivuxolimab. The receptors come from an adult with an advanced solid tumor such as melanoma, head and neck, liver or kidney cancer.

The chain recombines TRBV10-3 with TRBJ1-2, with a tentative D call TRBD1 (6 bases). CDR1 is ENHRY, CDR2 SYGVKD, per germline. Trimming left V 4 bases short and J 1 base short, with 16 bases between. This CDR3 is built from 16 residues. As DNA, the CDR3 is TGTGCCATCAGTGTAAGGGCAGGGGCGAGTAACTATGGCTACACCTTC. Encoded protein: CAISVRAGASNYGYTF.

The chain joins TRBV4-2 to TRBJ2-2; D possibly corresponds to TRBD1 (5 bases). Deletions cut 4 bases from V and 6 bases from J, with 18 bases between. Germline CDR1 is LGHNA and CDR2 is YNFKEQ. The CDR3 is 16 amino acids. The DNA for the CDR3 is TGTGCCAGCAGCCTACAAGCGAAGGACATAGCCGGGGAGCTGTTTTTT. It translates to CASSLQAKDIAGELFF.

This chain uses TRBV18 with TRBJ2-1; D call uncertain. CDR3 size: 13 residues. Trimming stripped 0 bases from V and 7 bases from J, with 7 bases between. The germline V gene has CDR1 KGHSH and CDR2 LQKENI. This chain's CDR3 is CASSPPQQNEQFF. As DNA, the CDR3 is TGTGCCAGCTCACCACCTCAGCAGAATGAGCAGTTCTTC.

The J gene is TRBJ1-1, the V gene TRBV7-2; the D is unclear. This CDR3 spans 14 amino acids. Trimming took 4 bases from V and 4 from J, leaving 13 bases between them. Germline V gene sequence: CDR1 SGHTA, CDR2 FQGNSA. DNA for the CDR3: TGTGCCAGCAGCTGGGCCGGGATGGGCACTGAAGCTTTCTTT. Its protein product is CASSWAGMGTEAFF.

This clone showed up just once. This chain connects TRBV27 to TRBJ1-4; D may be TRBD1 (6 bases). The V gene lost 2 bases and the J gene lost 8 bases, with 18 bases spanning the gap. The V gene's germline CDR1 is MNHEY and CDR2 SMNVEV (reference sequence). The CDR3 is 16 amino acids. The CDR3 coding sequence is TGTGCCAGCAGTTTAAATCTCGGGGGGACAAGCGAAAAACTGTTTTTT. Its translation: CASSLNLGGTSEKLFF. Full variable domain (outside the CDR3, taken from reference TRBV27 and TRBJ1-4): EAQVTQNPRYLITVTGKKLTVTCSQNMNHEYMSWYRQDPGLGLRQIYYSMNVEVTDKGDVPEGYKVSRKEKRNFPLILESPSPNQTSLYFCASSLNLGGTSEKLFFGSGTQLSVL.

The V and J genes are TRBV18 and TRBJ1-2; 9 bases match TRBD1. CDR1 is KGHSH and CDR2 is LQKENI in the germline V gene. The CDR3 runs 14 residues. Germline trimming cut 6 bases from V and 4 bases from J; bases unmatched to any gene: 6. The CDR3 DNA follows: TGTGCCAGCTCCCCCGGGACAGGGCGCTATGGCTACACCTTC. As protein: CASSPGTGRYGYTF.

The CDR3 here is CASRIWGVGDTEAFF. Written as DNA, the CDR3 is TGTGCCAGCCGAATTTGGGGCGTTGGGGACACTGAAGCTTTCTTT. The V gene is TRBV19, the J gene TRBJ1-1, with D possibly being TRBD1 (5 bases). V was trimmed by 9 bases and J by 3 bases, leaving 20 bases between them. The CDR3 loop spans 15 amino acids. CDR1 and CDR2 from the germline V gene are LNHDA and SQIVND (reference sequence).

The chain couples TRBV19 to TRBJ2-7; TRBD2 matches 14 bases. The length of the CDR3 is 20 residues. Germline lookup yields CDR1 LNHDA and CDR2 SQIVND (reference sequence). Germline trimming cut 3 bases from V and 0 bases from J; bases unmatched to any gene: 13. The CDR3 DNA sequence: TGTGCCAGTAGTATCGCTCTTCGGACTAGCGGGAGGTCTAGCTCCTACGAGCAGTACTTC. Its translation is CASSIALRTSGRSSSYEQYF.

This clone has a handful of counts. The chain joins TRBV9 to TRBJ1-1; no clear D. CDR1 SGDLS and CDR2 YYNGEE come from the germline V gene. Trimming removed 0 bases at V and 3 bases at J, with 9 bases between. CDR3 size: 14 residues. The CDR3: CASSVEGSYTEAFF. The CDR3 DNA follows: TGTGCCAGCAGCGTAGAAGGCAGTTACACTGAAGCTTTCTTT.